The source of this T cell receptor (beta chain) is a study of blood T cells in healthy people across ages. Study-wide context: When template switching was applied, about one barcoded beta molecule was captured per two T cells.

Then a second PCR, running about 6 to 12 cycles, was carried out with a sample-barcoded 5' primer and a J-beta primer mix. TCRdb recomputed calls from the 5' RACE reads with MiXCR, one row per CDR3 protein. The sample carries some 1.8 million distinct CDR3 sequences, about two fifths recorded once. Isolation recovered at least 6.5 million PBMCs from every sample. The V segment lost 1 base and the J segment 5 bases; nucleotides outside the gene matches: 11. The length of the CDR3 is 17 residues. Looked up from germline, CDR1 is SGHTA and CDR2 is FQGTGA. The specimen sequenced was blood. This chain uses TRBV7-3 with TRBJ2-1; 7 bases align to TRBD1. This clonotype originated in a human donor in good health. In nucleotides, the CDR3 is TGTGCCAGCAGCTTAAATCCACCGGGGACAGATCACAATGAGCAGTTCTTC. This codes for CASSLNPPGTDHNEQFF.